A selection of T cell receptor beta chains follows, all from one sample in a study of prognosis after radiotherapy for stage I lung cancer. TCRdb reprocessed the multiplex PCR reads with MiXCR, giving one entry per CDR3 protein. The data show fewer than 15,000 distinct CDR3 sequences, 45% to 50% seen once. Sequencing was performed on PBMCs, taken before or after stereotactic body radiation therapy (not recorded which). The receptors shown here come from a donor over 45 with non-small cell lung cancer. Both conserved end residues are part of each CDR3. Each record gives: J gene, D gene, V gene, clone size, CDR3 DNA, CDR3 protein. The D gene is left open where the match is weak. The listing skips clone size in some rows; elsewhere it reads once, few, many or a size class.

TRBJ2-7 TRBD2 TRBV20-1 . TGCAGTGCTATCCTAGCGGGGGCCTACGAGCAGTACTTC CSAILAGAYEQYF
TRBJ2-1 . TRBV11-2 few TGTGCCAGCAGCTTAGATGACCCCTACAATGAGCAGTTCTTC CASSLDDPYNEQFF
TRBJ2-4 TRBD1 TRBV20-1 many TGCAGTGCTAGAGGACAGGGGCTAAACATTCAGTACTTC CSARGQGLNIQYF
TRBJ2-1 TRBD2 TRBV7-2 few TGTGCCAGCAGCTCTGCTAGCGGGAGGTTTAATGAGCAGTTCTTC CASSSASGRFNEQFF
TRBJ2-7 TRBD2 TRBV4-2 many TGTGCCAGCAGCCAAGTTTCCAGCGGGAGTTACGAGCAGTACTTC CASSQVSSGSYEQYF
TRBJ1-2 . TRBV30 . TGTGCCTGGACCCGACTTGACTATGGCTACACCTTC CAWTRLDYGYTF
TRBJ2-5 . TRBV24-1 . TGTGCCACCAGTGATACCCCCGGGACCCCCGCAGGAGATACCCAGTACTTC CATSDTPGTPAGDTQYF
TRBJ2-5 TRBD2 TRBV6-1 many TGTGCCAGCAGGGTCGCTATGACTAGCGTACAAGAGACCCAGTACTTC CASRVAMTSVQETQYF
TRBJ2-3 TRBD1 TRBV20-1 many TGCAGTGCTTCCGGGACAGTGAGCACAGATACGCAGTATTTT CSASGTVSTDTQYF
TRBJ2-3 . TRBV20-1 many TGCAGTGCTACTAATATCGGGGATACGCAGTATTTT CSATNIGDTQYF
TRBJ2-7 TRBD2 TRBV5-6 many TGTGCCAGCAGCCGGGAGAGCGGGATCGTTAACGAGCAGTACTTC CASSRESGIVNEQYF
TRBJ2-1 TRBD1 TRBV30 . TGTGCCTGGAACCCGTTCAGGGGGCGAGAGCAGTTCTTC CAWNPFRGREQFF
TRBJ2-7 . TRBV19 medium-sized TGTGCCAGTAGTAGGGGGGCGGACATCTCCTACGAGCAGTACTTC CASSRGADISYEQYF
TRBJ2-7 TRBD2 TRBV10-3 many TGTGCCATCAGAGGTACTAGCGGGAGGGCCTACGAGCAGTACTTC CAIRGTSGRAYEQYF
TRBJ2-2 . TRBV7-9 many TGTGCCAGCAGCCGCCGAGGGTCTAGCGTGAACACCGGGGAGCTGTTTTTT CASSRRGSSVNTGELFF
TRBJ2-1 . TRBV15 medium-sized TGTGCCACCAGCAGAGATAGAGAAGCGGTAGTCTACAATGAGCAGTTCTTC CATSRDREAVVYNEQFF
TRBJ2-1 TRBD1 TRBV11-1 medium-sized TGTGCCAGCAGCTTAAATGGACAGGTGTCGGGCTACAATGAGCAGTTCTTC CASSLNGQVSGYNEQFF
TRBJ2-7 TRBD2 TRBV27 medium-sized TGTGCCAGCAGTCACCGGGACTACACCTACGAGCAGTACTTC CASSHRDYTYEQYF
TRBJ1-6 . TRBV25-1 . TGTGCCAGCAGTGGGTCTAATCAGGGCAGGTCACCCCTCCACTTT CASSGSNQGRSPLHF
TRBJ2-5 . TRBV20-1 . TGCAGTGCGGGGCTCGGGGGCCGTGACCAAGAGACCCAGTACTTC CSAGLGGRDQETQYF
TRBJ2-2 . TRBV2 many TGTGCCAGCAGTGAAGCTGGGGCCGGGGAGCTGTTTTTT CASSEAGAGELFF
TRBJ2-4 TRBD2 TRBV5-4 many TGTGCCAGCAGCCCCCCGGGACTAGCTGTACCTCAGTACTTC CASSPPGLAVPQYF
TRBJ1-6 TRBD1 TRBV6-5 medium-sized TGTGCCAGCAGTTACCAGGGGGGACAGGGTAGCTCCTATAATTCACCCCTCCACTTT CASSYQGGQGSSYNSPLHF
TRBJ2-2 . TRBV28 . TGTGCCATCAAAGTCGGCGCGGGAAGGGTCGGGGAGCTGTTTTTT CAIKVGAGRVGELFF
TRBJ1-2 TRBD1 TRBV11-2 . TGTGCCAGCAGCTTAGAACCGACAGGGTCCTATGGCTACACCTTC CASSLEPTGSYGYTF
TRBJ2-3 TRBD1 TRBV6-2/TRBV6-3 . TGTGCCAGCAGCCCAAGGGGGCTGGGGCTATCTAGCACAGATACGCAGTATTTT CASSPRGLGLSSTDTQYF